This is a list of T cell receptor beta chains from one sample in a study of shared clonotypes between healthy human individuals. Libraries were prepared by immunoSEQ multiplex PCR; TCRdb keeps only in-frame clonotypes and omits some of them. The profile shows 2,100,000 or so clones, approximately 95% of them singletons. Sequencing was carried out using naive CD4+ T cells sorted from blood. These receptors came from a man aged 18 to 30 in good health. Both conserved end residues are part of each CDR3. Each record gives: J gene, D gene, V gene, clone size, CDR3 protein, CDR3 DNA. The D gene is left open where the match is weak. Only part of the rows carry a size: once, few, many, or a class if the clone is expanded.

>TRBJ2-7|-|TRBV11-3|-
CASSRDWAGFSYEQYF
TGTGCCAGCAGCCGGGACTGGGCAGGGTTTTCCTACGAGCAGTACTTC
>TRBJ2-7|-|TRBV12-1|-
CASSPGPEDYEQYF
TGTGCCAGCAGCCCCGGTCCGGAAGACTACGAGCAGTACTTC
>TRBJ2-7|-|TRBV5-1|-
CASSLIDGVLYEQYF
TGCGCCAGCAGCTTGATCGACGGGGTTCTCTACGAGCAGTACTTC
>TRBJ1-4|-|TRBV30|-
CAWSVTASTNEKLFF
TGTGCCTGGAGTGTAACGGCATCAACTAATGAAAAACTGTTTTTT
>TRBJ2-1|-|TRBV4-3|once
CASSLRGNNEQFF
TGCGCCAGCAGCCTTCGAGGCAACAATGAGCAGTTCTTC
>TRBJ1-4|-|TRBV19|-
CASSIIGEKLFF
TGTGCCAGTAGTATTATCGGTGAAAAACTGTTTTTT
>TRBJ1-2|TRBD1|TRBV5-1|-
CASSVGTGENYGYTF
TGCGCCAGCAGCGTAGGGACAGGGGAAAACTATGGCTACACCTTC
>TRBJ2-2|-|TRBV7-2|-
CASSKTGNTGELFF
TGTGCCAGCAGTAAGACGGGGAACACCGGGGAGCTGTTTTTT
>TRBJ2-5|-|TRBV10-1|-
CASRRALLSTSWIQETQYF
TGCGCCAGCAGAAGGGCCCTTTTGTCGACTAGTTGGATTCAAGAGACCCAGTACTTC
>TRBJ1-1|-|TRBV5-1|-
CASSLTGGNTEAFF
TGCGCCAGCAGCTTGACCGGGGGCAACACTGAAGCTTTCTTT
>TRBJ2-5|-|TRBV11-2|-
CASTRGSQETQYF
TGTGCCAGCACTCGCGGGTCTCAAGAGACCCAGTACTTC
>TRBJ1-1|-|TRBV4-3|-
CASSQASLGVRSTEAFF
TGCGCCAGCAGCCAAGCAAGCCTCGGGGTCAGGAGCACTGAAGCTTTCTTT
>TRBJ2-7|TRBD1|TRBV2|-
CASSEEGQGPYEQYF
TGTGCCAGCAGTGAAGAAGGACAGGGACCCTACGAGCAGTACTTC
>TRBJ2-2|TRBD1|TRBV6-6|-
CASLQGAGTGELFF
TGTGCCAGTTTACAGGGGGCGGGCACCGGGGAGCTGTTTTTT
>TRBJ1-1|-|TRBV6-1|-
CASSPGRMNTEAFF
TGTGCCAGCAGCCCGGGACGGATGAACACTGAAGCTTTCTTT
>TRBJ1-3|-|TRBV29-1|once
CSVEGRGAGNTIYF
TGCAGCGTTGAAGGACGGGGGGCTGGAAACACCATATATTTT
>TRBJ2-7|-|TRBV7-2|-
CASSIESEQYF
TGTGCCAGCAGCATAGAGAGCGAGCAGTACTTC
>TRBJ2-6|-|TRBV6-1|-
CASSEIRAGANVLTF
TGTGCCAGCAGTGAAATCCGGGCTGGGGCCAACGTCCTGACTTTC
>TRBJ2-7|TRBD1|TRBV4-3|-
CASSPGQGAGDEQYF
TGCGCCAGCAGCCCTGGACAGGGGGCCGGCGACGAGCAGTACTTC
>TRBJ2-2|TRBD2|TRBV9|-
CASTLTGGQEELFF
TGTGCCAGCACCCTTACGGGGGGTCAGGAGGAGCTGTTTTTT
>TRBJ2-7|-|TRBV30|-
CAWEDSSYEQYF
TGTGCCTGGGAGGACAGTTCCTACGAGCAGTACTTC
>TRBJ2-3|-|TRBV19|-
CASSRYGTASTDTQYF
TGTGCCAGTAGTAGGTACGGGACGGCGAGCACAGATACGCAGTATTTT
>TRBJ1-5|-|TRBV19|few
CAASSTRSSNQPQHF
TGTGCCGCCAGTAGTACACGGAGTAGCAATCAGCCCCAGCATTTT
>TRBJ1-6|-|TRBV6-5|-
CASTPGDRSPLHF
TGTGCCAGCACCCCTGGGGATCGTTCACCCCTCCACTTT